This TCR beta chain appears in the sequencing data of a study of cytomegalovirus exposure and HLA in healthy donors. TCRdb keeps only in-frame clones here, not all; method: immunoSEQ multiplex PCR. The profile shows over 250,000 clones, just over 85% of them singletons. The donors were in the approximately 120-subject validation cohort; that cohort was separate from the 666-subject first cohort. The sequenced sample consisted of PBMCs. This receptor was identified in a woman between 18 and 29 years old in good health and CMV-seronegative.

CDR3: CASTLAHTISYNEQFF. CDR3 in DNA: TGCGCCAGCACCCTGGCCCACACTATCTCCTACAATGAGCAGTTCTTC. V usage is TRBV5-1 and J usage is TRBJ2-1; D unresolved. With 6 bases removed from V and 0 bases from J, the gap between germline ends came to 16 bases. Germline V lookup: CDR1 SGHRS, CDR2 YFSETQ. The CDR3 has 16 amino acids.